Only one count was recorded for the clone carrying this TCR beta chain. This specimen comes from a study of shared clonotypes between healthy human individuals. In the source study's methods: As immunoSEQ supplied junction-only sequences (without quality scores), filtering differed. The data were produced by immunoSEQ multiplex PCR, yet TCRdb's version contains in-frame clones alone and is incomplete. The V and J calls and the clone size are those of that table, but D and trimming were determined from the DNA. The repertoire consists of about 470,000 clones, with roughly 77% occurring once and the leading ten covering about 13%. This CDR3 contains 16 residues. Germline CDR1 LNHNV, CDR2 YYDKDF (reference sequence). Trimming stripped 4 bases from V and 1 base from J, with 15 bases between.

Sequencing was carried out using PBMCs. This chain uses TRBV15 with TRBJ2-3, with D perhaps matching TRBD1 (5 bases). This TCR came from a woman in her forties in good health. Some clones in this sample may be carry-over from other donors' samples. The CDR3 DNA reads TGTGCCACCAGCACACAGGTGCGCTCCCGCACAGATACGCAGTATTTT. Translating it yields CATSTQVRSRTDTQYF.